One sample yielded the 13 T cell receptor beta chains listed below, sequenced in a study of post-analysis software for immune sequencing data. Presence of unique molecular identifiers characterized the TCR beta cDNA libraries. TCRdb reprocessed the PCR reads via MiXCR and lists one record per CDR3 protein. This table holds about 500,000 distinct CDR3 sequences, under 55% found once. Study findings and constraints: In patients, about 5 TRBV segments were more frequent than in controls, with TRBV5-6, TRBV5-1 and TRBV20-1 among them.

No antigen has been assigned to these receptors. Source material: blood. The source is a girl under 18 with multiple sclerosis.

The genes are TRBV9 and TRBJ2-3, with 10 bases lining up with TRBD2. Germline V gene lookup returns CDR1 SGDLS and CDR2 YYNGEE. Losses at the gene ends were 5 bases for V and 3 bases for J; bases not matched to a gene: 0. The CDR3 covers 13 residues. The CDR3 is CASRGLATDTQYF. For the CDR3, the DNA is TGTGCCAGCAGGGGACTAGCGACAGATACGCAGTATTTT.

V gene TRBV15 combines with J gene TRBJ1-1; 8 nucleotides match TRBD1. The CDR3 spans 16 residues. Germline-derived CDR1 and CDR2 are LNHNV and YYDKDF (reference sequence). V shed 5 bases, J shed 1 base, and the junction held 9 bases outside the gene matches. The CDR3 loop reads CATSPDAGTGNTEAFF. In nucleotides, the CDR3 is TGTGCCACCAGCCCAGACGCCGGGACAGGGAACACTGAAGCTTTCTTT.

This clonotype appeared a few times. J is TRBJ2-7 and V is TRBV4-1; 9 nucleotides align to TRBD1. The V gene end was trimmed by 3 bases and the J gene end by 4 bases; junction bases not matched to a gene: 7. The V gene's germline CDR1 is MGHRA and CDR2 YSYEKL. The CDR3 has 15 amino acids. CDR3 DNA: TGCGCCAGCAGCCATTCTACAGGGGGCTTGTACGAGCAGTACTTC. Amino acid sequence: CASSHSTGGLYEQYF.

The chain links TRBV15 to TRBJ1-5; TRBD1 aligns across 7 bases. The V segment lost 1 base and the J segment 6 bases; nucleotides outside the gene matches: 6. The CDR3 loop spans 15 amino acids. The germline V gene encodes CDR1 LNHNV and CDR2 YYDKDF (reference sequence). CDR3 loop: CATSRARQGVQPQHF. The CDR3 DNA reads TGTGCCACCAGCAGAGCCCGACAGGGTGTTCAGCCCCAGCATTTT.

The V call is TRBV28, the J call TRBJ2-7, with TRBD2 identical over 10 bases. CDR3 length: 17 residues. The V gene end was trimmed by 2 bases and the J gene end by 3 bases; junction bases not matched to a gene: 10. CDR1 and CDR2 (germline): MDHEN, SYDVKM. The CDR3 DNA reads as TGTGCCAGCAGTTTAGGGCTAGCGGGGGATGTGAACTACGAGCAGTACTTC. Its protein is CASSLGLAGDVNYEQYF.

This clonotype was seen a handful of times. The V and J genes are TRBV10-3 and TRBJ1-5; D unclear. Germline CDR1 is ENHRY and CDR2 is SYGVKD. V dropped 1 base and J dropped 5 bases, with 12 bases sitting between them. This CDR3 is 15 amino acids long. The CDR3 region is CAISEYEEGDQPQHF. The CDR3 DNA reads as TGTGCCATCAGTGAGTACGAGGAGGGTGATCAGCCCCAGCATTTT.

This clonotype has a handful of counts. The chain joins TRBV7-9 to TRBJ1-2; D is ambiguous. This CDR3 contains 13 residues. Germline V gene data show CDR1 as SEHNR and CDR2 as FQNEAQ (reference sequence). V was trimmed by 6 bases and J by 6 bases, leaving 14 bases between them. In nucleotides, the CDR3 is TGTGCCAGCAGTCCCGCCAACGGGGATGGCTACACCTTC. Protein: CASSPANGDGYTF.

The rearrangement joins TRBV28 to TRBJ1-1; D is ambiguous. Germline V CDR1 and CDR2: MDHEN, SYDVKM. V shed 1 base and J shed 5 bases, with 8 bases lying between them. The CDR3 is 13 residues long. CDR3 region: CASSLSTPTEAFF. The CDR3, as DNA: TGTGCCAGCAGTTTATCAACCCCGACTGAAGCTTTCTTT.

The chain joins TRBV7-9 to TRBJ2-5; TRBD2 matches 10 bases. The ends lost 2 bases at V and 5 bases at J; junction bases unmatched: 5. This CDR3 has 15 residues. CDR1 and CDR2 from the germline V gene are SEHNR and FQNEAQ (reference sequence). CDR3 sequence reads: CASSLSSGGVETQYF. CDR3 coding DNA: TGTGCCAGCAGCTTATCTAGCGGGGGTGTGGAGACCCAGTACTTC. Looking up the rest from reference TRBV7-9 and TRBJ2-5 gives the full variable domain: DTGVSQNPRHKITKRGQNVTFRCDPISEHNRLYWYRQTLGQGPEFLTYFQNEAQLEKSRLLSDRFSAERPKGSFSTLEIQRTEQGDSAMYLCASSLSSGGVETQYFGPGTRLLVL.

The V call is TRBV7-9, the J call TRBJ2-7; 9 bases are a match to TRBD2. V trimming: 1 base; J trimming: 2 bases; junction bases outside the gene matches: 3. This CDR3 has 15 amino acids. Looked up from germline, CDR1 is SEHNR and CDR2 is FQNEAQ (reference sequence). The DNA of the CDR3 is TGTGCCAGCAGCTTAGTAGCGGGAGAAGCCTACGAGCAGTACTTC. Protein sequence: CASSLVAGEAYEQYF. The whole variable domain, remainder taken from reference TRBV7-9 and TRBJ2-7, is DTGVSQNPRHKITKRGQNVTFRCDPISEHNRLYWYRQTLGQGPEFLTYFQNEAQLEKSRLLSDRFSAERPKGSFSTLEIQRTEQGDSAMYLCASSLVAGEAYEQYFGPGTRLTVT.

A note on this clonotype: The junction shows a germline mismatch at one end, possibly a read error. The chain carries TRBV4-3 and TRBJ2-3, with D uncertain. Germline CDR1 LGHNA, CDR2 YSLEER. The CDR3 runs 16 residues. CDR3 amino acids: CASSQDRAPSTDTQYF. In nucleotides, the CDR3 is TGCGCCAGCAGCCAAGATAGGGCTCCAAGCACCGATACGCAGTATTTT.

The rearrangement joins TRBV20-1 to TRBJ2-4; D perhaps matches TRBD1 (5 bases). CDR1 DFQATT and CDR2 SNEGSKA come from the germline V gene (reference sequence). V gave up 1 base and J gave up 0 bases, with 7 bases separating them. There are 14 residues in the CDR3. CDR3: CSARVQGAKNIQYF. Written as DNA, the CDR3 is TGCAGTGCTAGAGTTCAGGGAGCCAAAAACATTCAGTACTTC.

The chain carries TRBV6-5 and TRBJ2-1, with 10 nucleotides matching TRBD2. The V gene end was trimmed by 5 bases and the J gene end by 9 bases; junction bases not matched to a gene: 7. The CDR3 consists of 14 residues. Germline V CDR1 and CDR2: MNHEY, SVGAGI. Written as DNA, the CDR3 is TGTGCCAGCAGTGAGACTAGCGGGTTTGGTGAGCAGTTCTTC. Its protein is CASSETSGFGEQFF.